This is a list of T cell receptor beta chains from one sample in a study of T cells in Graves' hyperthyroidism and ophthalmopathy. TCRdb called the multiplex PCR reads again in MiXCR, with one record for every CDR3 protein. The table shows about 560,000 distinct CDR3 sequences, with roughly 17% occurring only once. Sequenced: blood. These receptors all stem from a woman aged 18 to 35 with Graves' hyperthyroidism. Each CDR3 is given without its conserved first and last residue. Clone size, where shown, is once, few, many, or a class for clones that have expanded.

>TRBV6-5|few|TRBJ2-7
ASSYSWLSYEQY
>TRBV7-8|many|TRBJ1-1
ASSLAGSPRAF
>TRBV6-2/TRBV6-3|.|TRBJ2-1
ASSYDSGTEQF
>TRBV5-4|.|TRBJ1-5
ASSFGGQPQH
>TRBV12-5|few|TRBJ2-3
ASGLLYSDTQY
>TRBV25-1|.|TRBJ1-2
ASSVTNNYGYT
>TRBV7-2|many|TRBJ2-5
ASSREGLGGGTQY
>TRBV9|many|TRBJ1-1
ASSVGGVVNTEAF
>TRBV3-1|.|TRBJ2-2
ASSRLAGTSGGELF
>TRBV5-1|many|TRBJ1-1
ASSLPAAPKTEAF
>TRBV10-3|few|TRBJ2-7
AISDLAGGRYEQY
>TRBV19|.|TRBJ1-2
ASSAEGGYT